The next 5 T cell receptor beta chains were all read from a single sample in a study of technical replicates of blood from a few donors. Measured with immunoSEQ multiplex PCR; TCRdb has only the in-frame clones, and not every one. The data contain more than 75,000 clones, about 94% of them seen just once; the ten biggest clones take up about 0.25%. The sequenced sample consisted of T cells isolated from PBMCs. The source of these receptors is a human donor in good health.

This chain's CDR3 is CASSLGRGDTGELFF. The CDR3 nucleotides read TGTGCCAGCAGCTTAGGCAGGGGAGACACCGGGGAGCTGTTTTTT. The rearrangement joins TRBV7-3 to TRBJ2-2, with D perhaps matching TRBD1 (6 bases). Trimming pared 2 bases from V and 3 bases from J, leaving 10 bases between. Per germline, CDR1 SGHTA and CDR2 FQGTGA. The CDR3 covers 15 residues.

The rearrangement links TRBV19 to TRBJ2-3, with D tentatively TRBD2 (5 bases). CDR3 length equals 13 residues. CDR1 is LNHDA and CDR2 is SQIVND in the germline V gene (reference sequence). V was cut by 2 bases and J by 6 bases, with 9 bases left in between. CDR3 sequence reads: CASSIIGMDTQYF. The CDR3 DNA is TGTGCCAGTAGTATAATCGGGATGGATACGCAGTATTTT. Full variable domain (missing parts from reference TRBV19 and TRBJ2-3): DGGITQSPKYLFRKEGQNVTLSCEQNLNHDAMYWYRQDPGQGLRLIYYSQIVNDFQKGDIAEGYSVSREKKESFPLTVTSAQKNPTAFYLCASSIIGMDTQYFGPGTRLTVL.

The J gene is TRBJ1-1, the V gene TRBV5-6; weak D call: TRBD1 (6 bases). This CDR3 has 15 amino acids. Germline CDR1 reads SGHDT; CDR2 reads YYEEEE. V lost 4 bases, J lost 4 bases, and 17 bases lay in between. The CDR3 loop is CASSNAQQGGTEAFF. For the CDR3, the DNA is TGTGCCAGCAGCAACGCCCAACAGGGTGGCACTGAAGCTTTCTTT.

The chain links TRBV4-1 to TRBJ1-4, with D perhaps matching TRBD1 (5 bases). The germline V gene encodes CDR1 MGHRA and CDR2 YSYEKL. Between the trimmed V and J ends, which lost 2 bases and 4 bases, there was a span of 14 bases. This CDR3 contains 16 residues. The CDR3 DNA reads as TGCGCCAGCAGCCAACCCGGGGGAGGGCTTAATGAAAAACTGTTTTTT. Encoded protein: CASSQPGGGLNEKLFF.

This clone appeared once. Germline and junction disagree at one end, which may indicate a read error. The rearrangement joins TRBV7-7 to TRBJ2-5, with D possibly being TRBD1 (5 bases). The CDR3 totals 15 residues. CDR1 SSHAT and CDR2 FNYEAQ come from the germline V gene (reference sequence). As DNA, the CDR3 is TGTGCTAGCAGCCCCCTCAGGGTAGCACAAGAGACCCAGTACTTC. As protein: CASSPLRVAQETQYF.